The 22 T cell receptor beta chains below all came from one sample that was sequenced in a study of blood T cell dynamics during melanoma immunotherapy (dated by TCRdb to the early 2020s). Preparation of the library involved the immunoSEQ multiplex PCR assay. TCRdb limited this immuneACCESS table to in-frame rearrangements with V and J called. A share of clones is missing; checked studies link under half to unresolved V genes, and the rest is unexplained. This sample gives roughly 6,700 clones in total; around 83% of them show up just once. Roughly 34% of the sample is held by the ten biggest clonotypes. The time point label of this sample denotes: week 3, after first cycle of checkpoint inhibitor. The material sequenced was blood, taken from a patient treated with checkpoint blockade. All receptors derive from a human donor with melanoma. Some clones in this sample may be carry-over from other donors' samples.

This clone was counted once. The CDR3 DNA reads TGTGCCAGCAGCCAACGGACACCGGGACAGGGTCCCTACGAGCAGTACTTC. Its translation is CASSQRTPGQGPYEQYF. This rearrangement joins TRBV4-2 to TRBJ2-7; 9 nucleotides match TRBD1. The CDR3 runs 17 residues. Germline V gene sequence: CDR1 LGHNA, CDR2 YNFKEQ. V was clipped by 2 bases and J by 2 bases; unmatched bases: 10.

This chain's CDR3 is CASSQDLGGSNSPLHF. The CDR3 coding sequence is TGTGCCAGCAGCCAAGATCTTGGGGGCTCGAATTCACCCCTCCACTTT. V is TRBV14 and J is TRBJ1-6; D is possibly TRBD1 (6 bases). This CDR3 contains 16 residues. The V gene lost 0 bases and the J gene lost 7 bases, with 13 bases spanning the gap. Germline CDR1 SGHDN, CDR2 FVKESK.

This chain connects TRBV5-1 to TRBJ2-2; TRBD2 aligns across 10 bases. The V gene's germline CDR1 is SGHRS and CDR2 YFSETQ. CDR3 size: 18 residues. V lost 1 base to trimming and J lost 3 bases; unmatched junction nucleotides: 9. The CDR3 region has the DNA TGCGCCAGCAGCTTGAGCCCAAGACTAGCGGGCTACACCGGGGAGCTGTTTTTT. The encoded protein is CASSLSPRLAGYTGELFF.

The chain is built from TRBV4-2 and TRBJ2-1; the D gene is possibly TRBD1 (6 bases). The V and J ends lost 0 bases and 8 bases respectively, with 14 bases between them. Germline V gene sequence: CDR1 LGHNA, CDR2 YNFKEQ. The CDR3 runs 15 residues. CDR3 in amino acids: CASSQEYREQDEQFF. The CDR3, as DNA: TGTGCCAGCAGCCAAGAGTACAGGGAACAGGATGAGCAGTTCTTC.

This clone was seen only once. The CDR3 coding sequence is TGTGCCATCAGTGAGTCAGGGAAATTGGGGACGAGCTCCTATAATTCACCCCTCCACTTT. It encodes CAISESGKLGTSSYNSPLHF. The chain uses TRBV10-3 and TRBJ1-6, with D perhaps matching TRBD1 (5 bases). The CDR3 is made up of 20 amino acids. From germline, CDR1 is ENHRY and CDR2 SYGVKD. Trimming cost V 0 bases and J 0 bases, with 18 bases left between them.

This chain uses TRBV6-1 with TRBJ1-3; D perhaps matches TRBD1 (5 bases). Germline V gene sequence: CDR1 MNHNS, CDR2 SASEGT. V lost 7 bases and J lost 7, with 8 bases in between. The CDR3 totals 11 residues. The chain's CDR3 is CASTEGNTIYF. The DNA for the CDR3 is TGTGCCAGCACCGAGGGGAACACCATATATTTT.

This chain links TRBV7-9 with TRBJ1-4; D perhaps matches TRBD1 (5 bases). CDR1 is SEHNR, CDR2 FQNEAQ, per germline (reference sequence). Trimming cost V 5 bases and J 13 bases, with 11 bases left between them. CDR3 length: 11 residues. CDR3 residues: CASSGRGGLFF. Written as DNA, the CDR3 is TGTGCCAGCAGCGGAAGGGGAGGACTGTTTTTT.

The chain employs TRBV5-6 and TRBJ2-3, with TRBD1 identical over 7 bases. Trimming took 4 bases from V and 0 from J; bases not matched to a gene: 8. Germline V lookup: CDR1 SGHDT, CDR2 YYEEEE. This CDR3 has 16 residues. In DNA form, the CDR3 reads TGTGCCAGCAGCCCGCCAACAGGGGCTAGCACAGATACGCAGTATTTT. Protein product: CASSPPTGASTDTQYF.

This chain uses TRBV7-2 with TRBJ1-2; D possibly corresponds to TRBD1 (6 bases). CDR3 length: 14 amino acids. Germline V gene data show CDR1 as SGHTA and CDR2 as FQGNSA. V lost 5 bases, J lost 4 bases, and 14 bases lay in between. CDR3 loop: CASSRITGSYGYTF. For the CDR3, the DNA is TGTGCCAGCAGCAGGATAACAGGGAGCTATGGCTACACCTTC.

The chain uses TRBV10-1 and TRBJ2-3; 7 bases agree with TRBD2. Germline V gene lookup returns CDR1 WNHNN and CDR2 SYGVQD (reference sequence). This CDR3 spans 15 amino acids. Losses at the gene ends were 2 bases for V and 1 base for J; bases not matched to a gene: 3. The CDR3 loop reads CASSEAGDGTDTQYF. The DNA of the CDR3 is TGCGCCAGCAGTGAGGCGGGAGACGGCACAGATACGCAGTATTTT.

J is TRBJ2-1 and V is TRBV7-8; TRBD1 or TRBD2 may be the D gene (5 bases each). Germline CDR1 is SGHVS and CDR2 is FQNEAQ. This CDR3 has 17 amino acids. V was cut by 5 bases and J by 0 bases, with 17 bases left in between. In nucleotides, the CDR3 is TGTGCCAGCAGCCTCTCGCGAGGGGCGAGCTCCTACAATGAGCAGTTCTTC. It codes for CASSLSRGASSYNEQFF.

The CDR3: CASSLGGLEAFF. CDR3 coding DNA: TGCGCCAGCAGCTTGGGCGGCCTTGAAGCTTTCTTT. The V and J genes are TRBV5-1 and TRBJ1-1; no reliable D call. The CDR3 consists of 12 residues. V was clipped by 0 bases and J by 7 bases, with 7 bases between them. Germline CDR1 and CDR2: SGHRS and YFSETQ.

V gene TRBV7-3 combines with J gene TRBJ2-1; 10 bases agree with TRBD1. The length of the CDR3 is 16 residues. The ends lost 4 bases at V and 7 bases at J; junction bases unmatched: 10. Germline loops: CDR1 SGHTA, CDR2 FQGTGA. Here the CDR3 DNA reads TGTGCCAGCAGCTCGACCCCCGGGACAGGGGAAAATGAGCAGTTCTTC. It is translated as CASSSTPGTGENEQFF.

V usage is TRBV4-1 and J usage is TRBJ2-1, with D unclear. This CDR3 contains 14 residues. Germline V gives CDR1 MGHRA, CDR2 YSYEKL. V dropped 1 base and J dropped 3 bases, with 7 bases sitting between them. CDR3 protein: CASSQGPYYNEQFF. The CDR3 nucleotides are TGCGCCAGCAGCCAAGGTCCCTACTACAATGAGCAGTTCTTC.

This clone was detected only a few times. This rearrangement joins TRBV7-9 to TRBJ1-5; 8 positions agree with TRBD1. V lost 5 bases, J lost 6 bases, and 6 bases stayed unmatched. From germline, CDR1 is SEHNR and CDR2 FQNEAQ (reference sequence). The CDR3 runs to 14 residues. CDR3 region: CASSRAGGVQPQHF. The DNA of the CDR3 is TGTGCCAGCAGCAGAGCAGGGGGCGTTCAGCCCCAGCATTTT.

This rearrangement joins TRBV19 to TRBJ2-2; weak D call: TRBD2 (6 bases). The V end was cut by 10 bases, the J end by 0 bases, with 12 bases between. This CDR3 is 14 amino acids long. The germline CDR1 and CDR2 sequences are LNHDA and SQIVND (reference sequence). DNA of the CDR3: TGTGCCACCTCGGGACTCCCGAACACCGGGGAGCTGTTTTTT. Translating it yields CATSGLPNTGELFF.

The genes are TRBV5-6 and TRBJ1-4; no reliable D call. Looked up from germline, CDR1 is SGHDT and CDR2 is YYEEEE. Trimming shortened V by 4 bases and J by 4 bases, and 8 bases separated the two germline ends. This CDR3 has 13 amino acids. The CDR3 nucleotides read TGTGCCAGCAGCAGTCGGGGTAATGAAAAACTGTTTTTT. Encoded protein: CASSSRGNEKLFF.

The chain is built from TRBV27 and TRBJ1-2; TRBD1 agrees at 8 bases. The CDR3 is 13 amino acids. Per germline, CDR1 MNHEY and CDR2 SMNVEV (reference sequence). J gave up 7 bases and V 5 bases, and 6 bases lay outside the gene matches. The CDR3 here is CASSPGQVFGYTF. The DNA for the CDR3 is TGTGCCAGCAGTCCGGGACAGGTCTTTGGCTACACCTTC.

This clone occurred once. The chain links TRBV7-9 to TRBJ1-2; D is undetermined. Germline V lookup: CDR1 SEHNR, CDR2 FQNEAQ (reference sequence). V dropped 3 bases and J dropped 4 bases, with 12 bases sitting between them. CDR3 length: 14 residues. The CDR3 sequence: CASSLPGDVYGYTF. The CDR3, as DNA: TGTGCCAGCAGCTTGCCAGGCGATGTCTATGGCTACACCTTC. Supplemented by reference TRBV7-9 and TRBJ1-2, the full variable domain reads DTGVSQNPRHKITKRGQNVTFRCDPISEHNRLYWYRQTLGQGPEFLTYFQNEAQLEKSRLLSDRFSAERPKGSFSTLEIQRTEQGDSAMYLCASSLPGDVYGYTFGSGTRLTVV.

The rearrangement links TRBV5-1 to TRBJ2-3, with D perhaps TRBD2 (6 bases). V was clipped by 10 bases and J by 0 bases, with 15 bases between them. Germline CDR1 SGHRS, CDR2 YFSETQ. The CDR3 contains 14 residues. The CDR3 DNA follows: TGCGCCTCGAAGGAGGGATCTAGCACAGATACGCAGTATTTT. Its translation: CASKEGSSTDTQYF.

V is TRBV5-1 and J is TRBJ2-3; D not resolved. CDR3 length equals 15 residues. V shed 5 bases and J shed 1 base, with 14 bases lying between them. Germline CDR1 SGHRS, CDR2 YFSETQ. The CDR3 nucleotides are TGCGCCAGCAGGGGTGGAGCTGCCGGCACAGATACGCAGTATTTT. It translates to CASRGGAAGTDTQYF.

The chain has TRBV6-5 and TRBJ1-1; 7 bases line up with TRBD1. Germline lookup yields CDR1 MNHEY and CDR2 SVGAGI. After removal of 4 bases from V and 4 bases from J, the junction contained 9 bases not matched to a gene. This CDR3 contains 15 residues. CDR3 sequence (DNA): TGTGCCAGCAGTTGGAAACAGGGGTCGAGCACTGAAGCTTTCTTT. Translation: CASSWKQGSSTEAFF.